These 15 T cell receptor beta chains were sequenced from one sample in a study of T cells after yellow fever vaccination. TCRdb independently ran MiXCR on the 5' RACE reads; one entry per CDR3 protein. Of about 63,000 distinct CDR3 sequences listed, 6.5% to 9% are singletons. The sequencing used CD8+ T cells sorted from PBMCs, collected 15 days after the yellow fever booster vaccination. Every receptor here comes from a young man who received the YFV17D yellow fever vaccine.

Ten or more counts support this clonotype. This chain joins TRBV27 and TRBJ2-2; no reliable D call. Trimming removed 3 bases from V and 0 bases from J, with 5 bases in between. The CDR3 has 14 amino acids. Germline V gene lookup returns CDR1 MNHEY and CDR2 SMNVEV (reference sequence). The CDR3: CASSLTTNTGELFF. The DNA for the CDR3 is TGTGCCAGCAGTTTGACGACGAACACCGGGGAGCTGTTTTTT.

The table lists this clonotype with many counts. The rearrangement uses TRBV6-5 and TRBJ2-2; TRBD1 matches 9 bases. Looked up from germline, CDR1 is MNHEY and CDR2 is SVGAGI. The ends lost 5 bases at V and 1 base at J; junction bases unmatched: 5. The CDR3 is 16 residues long. The CDR3 region has the DNA TGTGCCAGCAGTCACGGACAGGGGTGGAACACCGGGGAGCTGTTTTTT. Protein sequence: CASSHGQGWNTGELFF.

The chain links TRBV13 to TRBJ2-7; D tentatively fits TRBD1 or TRBD2 (5 bases each). The CDR3 is 12 residues long. V lost 5 bases and J lost 8, with 13 bases in between. Germline V gene lookup returns CDR1 PRHDT and CDR2 FYEKMQ (reference sequence). This CDR3 is CASSPWGSQQYF. As DNA, the CDR3 is TGTGCCAGCAGCCCCTGGGGGAGCCAGCAGTACTTC. The variable domain in full, completed from reference TRBV13 and TRBJ2-7, reads AAGVIQSPRHLIKEKRETATLKCYPIPRHDTVYWYQQGPGQDPQFLISFYEKMQSDKGSIPDRFSAQQFSDYHSELNMSSLELGDSALYFCASSPWGSQQYFGPGTRLTVT.

This clonotype was recorded at least ten times. V usage is TRBV6-4 and J usage is TRBJ2-3; 9 bases match TRBD2. The CDR3 is made up of 14 amino acids. CDR1 and CDR2 (germline): MRHNA, SNTAGT. V trimming: 6 bases; J trimming: 1 base; junction bases outside the gene matches: 2. CDR3 sequence: CASSEREGTDTQYF. For the CDR3, the DNA is TGTGCCAGCAGCGAGCGGGAGGGCACAGATACGCAGTATTTT.

The chain employs TRBV30 and TRBJ2-2; weak D call: TRBD2 (6 bases). The length of the CDR3 is 14 residues. The germline V gene encodes CDR1 GTSNPN and CDR2 SVGIG (reference sequence). The V and J ends lost 2 bases and 7 bases respectively, with 14 bases between them. The CDR3 sequence: CAWSPTSLDGELFF. As DNA, the CDR3 is TGTGCCTGGAGTCCGACTAGTCTGGACGGGGAGCTGTTTTTT.

This clonotype was seen more than once but under ten times. CDR3 nucleotide sequence: TGTGCCAGCAGCTTTCCCCGGACAGGGATGATAGGACTAGCGGGAGGATGGGAGACCCAGTACTTC. The encoded protein is CASSFPRTGMIGLAGGWETQYF. This chain connects TRBV7-2 to TRBJ2-5; TRBD2 aligns across 14 bases. Per germline, CDR1 SGHTA and CDR2 FQGNSA. The CDR3 contains 22 residues. Losses at the gene ends were 3 bases for V and 5 bases for J; bases not matched to a gene: 23.

This clonotype was counted many times. The chain carries TRBV7-2 and TRBJ2-7; 10 bases map to TRBD1. This CDR3 has 16 amino acids. CDR1 and CDR2 (germline): SGHTA, FQGNSA. The junction had 5 bases not matched to a gene; V was cut back by 3 bases and J by 0 bases. The CDR3 reads CASSLPGTGASYEQYF. The DNA of the CDR3 is TGTGCCAGCAGCTTGCCCGGGACAGGGGCCTCCTACGAGCAGTACTTC.

In this sample, this clonotype turned up many times. V is TRBV7-6 and J is TRBJ2-5; possible D gene TRBD2, 6 bases. The CDR3 is 15 residues long. In germline, CDR1 is SGHVS, CDR2 FNYEAQ. V shed 2 bases and J shed 4 bases, with 14 bases lying between them. CDR3 region: CASSLTGSSGETQYF. The CDR3 DNA is TGTGCCAGCAGCTTAACAGGTAGTAGCGGAGAGACCCAGTACTTC.

This clonotype came up many times. J is TRBJ2-5 and V is TRBV12-3 or TRBV12-4, with TRBD2 as a possible D gene (6 bases). With 6 bases removed from V and 5 bases from J, the gap between germline ends came to 19 bases. This CDR3 has 15 residues. CDR3: CASSPGGGQRETQYF. The CDR3 coding sequence is TGTGCCAGCAGCCCCGGGGGTGGGCAGCGGGAGACCCAGTACTTC.

The V and J genes are TRBV20-1 and TRBJ2-5; 7 nucleotides align to TRBD2. V lost 6 bases, J lost 7 bases, and 23 bases stayed unmatched. The CDR3 has 17 residues. Germline V CDR1 and CDR2: DFQATT, SNEGSKA (reference sequence). This CDR3 reads CSATAVALAATLGTQYF. For the CDR3, the DNA is TGCAGTGCCACTGCTGTGGCCCTAGCGGCCACCTTGGGGACCCAGTACTTC.

This clonotype appeared many times. The chain recombines TRBV10-3 with TRBJ2-3; D call uncertain. V gave up 6 bases and J gave up 0 bases, with 16 bases separating them. The CDR3 covers 16 residues. Germline V gene sequence: CDR1 ENHRY, CDR2 SYGVKD. The CDR3 sequence: CAIRTDTGGSTDTQYF. The CDR3 DNA reads as TGTGCCATCAGGACCGACACGGGTGGCAGCACAGATACGCAGTATTTT.

This clonotype was seen ten or more times. This rearrangement joins TRBV30 to TRBJ2-2; D gene uncertain. CDR3 length equals 14 residues. Trimming pared 2 bases from V and 3 bases from J, leaving 10 bases between. The germline V gene encodes CDR1 GTSNPN and CDR2 SVGIG (reference sequence). In DNA form, the CDR3 reads TGTGCCTGGAGTACTGGGTCCCACACCGGGGAGCTGTTTTTT. The encoded protein is CAWSTGSHTGELFF.

This clonotype was found many times. The chain couples TRBV12-3 or TRBV12-4 to TRBJ1-1, with D unclear. V lost 4 bases to trimming and J lost 1 base, with 13 bases between them. The CDR3 length is 15 residues. CDR3 region: CASSYTRVGNTEAFF. CDR3 nucleotide sequence: TGTGCCAGCAGTTACACCCGGGTAGGGAACACTGAAGCTTTCTTT.

At least ten counts were recorded for this clonotype. The chain recombines TRBV9 with TRBJ1-2, with 7 nucleotides matching TRBD1. The CDR3 is 16 amino acids. V was clipped by 3 bases and J by 4 bases; unmatched bases: 12. CDR1 SGDLS and CDR2 YYNGEE come from the germline V gene. CDR3 nucleotide sequence: TGTGCCAGCAGCGCAGCCGGGACAGACACATTCTATGGCTACACCTTC. It specifies CASSAAGTDTFYGYTF.

This clonotype has only a few counts. The V call is TRBV5-1, the J call TRBJ1-2; D is undetermined. Trimming stripped 0 bases from V and 6 bases from J, with 15 bases between. CDR3 length: 15 residues. Germline-derived CDR1 and CDR2 are SGHRS and YFSETQ. The CDR3 DNA is TGCGCCAGCAGCTTGGTTCCGGGAGCAAGGGATGGCTACACCTTC. Translation gives CASSLVPGARDGYTF.